This T cell receptor beta chain was profiled in a study of human T cells and chemical hapten exposure. One entry per CDR3 protein, called by TCRdb with MiXCR from the RACE reads. The sample has roughly 90,000 distinct CDR3 sequences; about 8.9% are singletons. Time point reported: pre-sensitization, week 0. Treatment of the sample: therapeutic diphenylcyclopropenone sensitization with weekly scalp DPC. This clonotype was seen a few times. As yet, its antigen is unknown. Germline CDR1 DFQATT, CDR2 SNEGSKA (reference sequence). This CDR3 has 16 amino acids. The V gene end was trimmed by 0 bases and the J gene end by 5 bases; junction bases not matched to a gene: 12. Regarding the study as a whole: DPC sensitization left the count of TCRs above 1 in 1000 unchanged.

The receptor was derived from a woman aged 40 to 55 with alopecia areata. Some clones in this sample may be carry-over from other donors' samples. The specimen comprised whole blood, sampled in connection with sensitization to the hapten diphenylcyclopropenone (DPC). The chain recombines TRBV20-1 with TRBJ2-5; 7 bases align to TRBD2. The CDR3 region has the DNA TGCAGTGCTAGAGATGCCCTGCGGGGGATTGTGGAGACCCAGTACTTC. The encoded protein is CSARDALRGIVETQYF.